This is a list of T cell receptor beta chains from one sample in a study of OX40 agonist ivuxolimab in advanced cancers. Repertoires were generated with immunoSEQ multiplex PCR, while TCRdb's copy carries only in-frame clones and drops some. The top ten clones hold around 1.8% of a sample with over 30,000 clones, 82% of them seen once. The sequences come from CD4+ or CD8+ T cells sorted from blood, collected in a trial of the OX40 agonist ivuxolimab. The source is an adult with an advanced solid tumor such as melanoma, head and neck, liver or kidney cancer. CDR3s include the opening cysteine and the closing phenylalanine or tryptophan. A D gene is named only where the DNA matches it firmly. Size is stated for part of the rows, as once, few or many counts, or as a class when the clone is expanded.

V gene,clone size,J gene,D gene,CDR3 protein,CDR3 DNA
TRBV9,NA,TRBJ1-2,TRBD1,CASSVTQGSGYTF,TGTGCCAGCAGCGTAACACAGGGGAGTGGCTACACCTTC
TRBV5-1,NA,TRBJ2-5,NA,CASSLGGQETQYF,TGCGCCAGCAGCTTGGGGGGACAAGAGACCCAGTACTTC
TRBV6-6,once,TRBJ2-6,TRBD2,CAGSAGVSGANVLTF,TGTGCCGGCTCGGCGGGGGTCTCTGGGGCCAACGTCCTGACTTTC
TRBV5-6,NA,TRBJ1-3,NA,CASSRAAGNTIYF,TGTGCCAGCAGTAGAGCCGCTGGAAACACCATATATTTT
TRBV18,NA,TRBJ2-1,NA,CASSPHPPAGRTYNEQFF,TGTGCCAGCTCACCACACCCACCAGCAGGGCGGACCTACAATGAGCAGTTCTTC
TRBV27,NA,TRBJ2-5,TRBD2,CASSRGLAGVVETQYF,TGTGCCAGCAGCCGTGGACTAGCGGGGGTGGTGGAGACCCAGTACTTC
TRBV6-6,once,TRBJ1-2,NA,CASSYGGRDGYTF,TGTGCCAGCAGTTACGGAGGGAGGGATGGCTACACCTTC
TRBV11-2,NA,TRBJ2-1,NA,CASSLSVGEQFF,TGTGCCAGCAGCTTATCCGTAGGCGAGCAGTTCTTC
TRBV6-1,NA,TRBJ2-4,NA,CASSPGTTKNIQYF,TGTGCCAGCAGTCCCGGGACCACCAAAAACATTCAGTACTTC
TRBV18,NA,TRBJ1-2,NA,CASSPGINPHGYTF,TGTGCCAGCTCACCCGGTATCAACCCCCATGGCTACACCTTC
TRBV9,NA,TRBJ1-1,NA,CASSPLSGVSTEAFF,TGTGCCAGCAGCCCGCTTTCAGGGGTGAGCACTGAAGCTTTCTTT
TRBV6-6,NA,TRBJ2-2,NA,CASSYRRRRNTGELFF,TGTGCCAGCAGTTACAGACGAAGGAGGAACACCGGGGAGCTGTTTTTT
TRBV19,NA,TRBJ2-7,TRBD1,CARKPDRGSRDEQYF,TGTGCCAGGAAACCGGACAGGGGATCGCGGGACGAGCAGTACTTC
TRBV10-3,NA,TRBJ2-7,TRBD2,CAISEVAGGYEQYF,TGTGCCATCAGTGAGGTAGCGGGGGGATATGAGCAGTACTTC
TRBV9,NA,TRBJ2-3,TRBD2,CASSVGISGGGVTDTQYF,TGTGCCAGCAGCGTAGGAATCTCCGGCGGGGGGGTCACAGATACGCAGTATTTT
TRBV2,NA,TRBJ2-3,TRBD2,CASSEMGTSGGHTDTQYF,TGTGCCAGCAGTGAAATGGGGACTAGCGGGGGCCACACAGATACGCAGTATTTT
TRBV7-8,NA,TRBJ2-7,NA,CASSLETGRTYEQYF,TGTGCCAGCAGCTTAGAGACGGGCAGAACCTACGAGCAGTACTTC
TRBV7-2,NA,TRBJ2-3,NA,CASSSGQNTDTQYF,TGTGCCAGCAGCTCAGGACAGAACACAGATACGCAGTATTTT
TRBV5-1,NA,TRBJ2-7,NA,CASSLGSTDSYEQYF,TGCGCCAGCAGCTTGGGGTCGACGGACTCCTACGAGCAGTACTTC
TRBV2,NA,TRBJ2-5,TRBD2,CASKLAGGRSETQYF,TGTGCCAGCAAATTGGCGGGGGGCAGGTCAGAGACCCAGTACTTC
TRBV15,NA,TRBJ1-2,NA,CATSRDGQIYGYTF,TGTGCCACCAGCAGAGATGGACAGATCTATGGCTACACCTTC
TRBV5-6,NA,TRBJ1-2,TRBD1,CASSPTQGLASYGYTF,TGTGCCAGCAGCCCTACACAGGGGTTGGCGAGCTATGGCTACACCTTC
TRBV7-9,NA,TRBJ2-5,TRBD2,CASSVLGRGMGETQYF,TGTGCCAGCAGCGTCCTAGGGCGGGGGATGGGGGAGACCCAGTACTTC
TRBV4-3,NA,TRBJ2-3,NA,CASSQGYWDSQGGTQYF,TGCGCCAGCAGCCAAGGCTATTGGGACTCTCAAGGGGGGACGCAGTATTTT
TRBV5-1,NA,TRBJ1-5,TRBD1,CASSPTGGFNQPQHF,TGCGCCAGCAGCCCGACAGGGGGGTTCAATCAGCCCCAGCATTTT
TRBV6-5,once,TRBJ2-3,NA,CASSFYSDQSTDTQYF,TGTGCCAGCAGTTTTTATAGCGATCAGAGCACAGATACGCAGTATTTT
TRBV10-3,NA,TRBJ2-3,TRBD2,CAISQLAGGLETDTQYF,TGTGCCATCAGTCAACTAGCGGGGGGGTTGGAGACAGATACGCAGTATTTT
TRBV29-1,once,TRBJ2-7,TRBD1,CSVSLGTGLYEQYF,TGCAGCGTGTCCCTCGGGACAGGCTTATACGAGCAGTACTTC
TRBV6-6,NA,TRBJ1-4,NA,CASSREREEKLFF,TGTGCCAGCAGCCGCGAACGAGAAGAAAAACTGTTTTTT
TRBV6-5,few,TRBJ1-2,NA,CASSDRFGYTF,TGTGCCAGCAGTGACAGGTTTGGCTACACCTTC
TRBV6-5,NA,TRBJ2-5,NA,CASSPGGHKETQYF,TGTGCCAGCAGTCCCGGGGGACACAAAGAGACCCAGTACTTC
TRBV5-8,NA,TRBJ2-7,TRBD2,CASSFTGTSGGFYEQYF,TGTGCCAGCAGCTTTACCGGGACTAGCGGGGGTTTCTACGAGCAGTACTTC
TRBV6-1,few,TRBJ1-2,NA,CASSEAKIYGYTF,TGTGCCAGCAGTGAAGCGAAGATCTATGGCTACACCTTC
TRBV21-1,NA,TRBJ1-1,NA,CASSNRDRRVDTEAFF,TGTGCCAGCAGCAACCGGGACCGGCGGGTCGACACTGAAGCTTTCTTT
TRBV5-1,NA,TRBJ2-5,NA,CASGGGGGEETQYF,TGCGCCAGCGGGGGCGGAGGGGGTGAGGAGACCCAGTACTTC
TRBV6-1,NA,TRBJ2-7,NA,CASSVTGTTGYEQYF,TGTGCCAGCAGTGTTACCGGGACAACAGGCTACGAGCAGTACTTC
TRBV5-1,NA,TRBJ1-1,NA,CASSLVSNTEAFF,TGCGCCAGCAGCTTGGTGTCCAACACTGAAGCTTTCTTT
TRBV7-2,NA,TRBJ1-1,TRBD1,CASSLETGDGTEAFF,TGTGCCAGCAGCTTAGAGACAGGGGATGGGACTGAAGCTTTCTTT
TRBV7-9,NA,TRBJ2-1,NA,CASSRVLNEQFF,TGTGCCAGCAGCAGGGTTCTAAATGAGCAGTTCTTC
TRBV2,NA,TRBJ2-3,TRBD2,CASRPGGPGVTQYF,TGTGCCAGCAGACCGGGGGGGCCCGGTGTTACGCAGTATTTT
TRBV10-3,NA,TRBJ2-5,TRBD2,CAAGLAGGQETQYF,TGTGCCGCCGGACTAGCGGGGGGGCAGGAGACCCAGTACTTC
TRBV11-2,NA,TRBJ2-3,TRBD2,CASSLGILAGNTDTQYF,TGTGCCAGCAGCTTAGGCATCCTAGCGGGAAACACAGATACGCAGTATTTT
TRBV6-6,NA,TRBJ2-7,TRBD2,CASSSLAGADVEQYF,TGTGCCAGCAGTTCTCTAGCGGGGGCCGATGTCGAGCAGTACTTC
TRBV6-5,NA,TRBJ2-2,NA,CASSYWSGTTGELFF,TGTGCCAGCAGTTACTGGTCAGGGACCACCGGGGAGCTGTTTTTT
TRBV6-1,NA,TRBJ1-6,NA,CASSTRQEGSPLHF,TGTGCCAGCAGTACCCGACAGGAAGGGTCACCCCTCCACTTT
TRBV27,NA,TRBJ1-4,TRBD1,CASSSTGVPEKLFF,TGTGCCAGCAGTTCCACAGGGGTACCAGAAAAACTGTTTTTT
TRBV5-1,medium-sized,TRBJ2-7,TRBD2,CASNPLGLDYEQYF,TGCGCCAGCAACCCTCTCGGACTAGACTACGAGCAGTACTTC
TRBV7-6,NA,TRBJ1-2,TRBD1,CASSPPGQGDYGYTF,TGTGCCAGCAGCCCGCCGGGACAGGGGGACTATGGCTACACCTTC
TRBV19,once,TRBJ2-5,NA,CASSIGVGPETQYF,TGTGCCAGTAGTATAGGGGTAGGCCCCGAGACCCAGTACTTC
TRBV6-6,NA,TRBJ1-5,TRBD1,CASTSRQGAQPQHF,TGTGCCAGCACCTCCAGACAGGGCGCTCAGCCCCAGCATTTT
TRBV7-6,NA,TRBJ1-1,NA,CASSLEGGSTEAFF,TGTGCCAGCAGCTTAGAAGGAGGGAGCACTGAAGCTTTCTTT
TRBV4-3,NA,TRBJ2-5,NA,CASSQVGGRSQETQYF,TGCGCCAGCAGCCAAGTGGGGGGGCGGTCGCAAGAGACCCAGTACTTC
TRBV6-5,NA,TRBJ1-2,NA,CASSGGMIYGYTF,TGTGCCAGCAGTGGCGGGATGATTTATGGCTACACCTTC
TRBV6-5,NA,TRBJ1-6,NA,CASSYTGVNSPLHF,TGTGCCAGCAGTTATACAGGCGTAAATTCACCCCTCCACTTT
TRBV7-6,NA,TRBJ2-2,TRBD2,CASSPPGLAGGARAGELFF,TGTGCCAGCAGCCCCCCGGGACTAGCGGGGGGAGCTCGGGCCGGGGAGCTGTTTTTT
TRBV7-9,NA,TRBJ2-2,NA,CASSLSFGGNTGELFF,TGTGCCAGCAGCTTGTCGTTCGGGGGGAACACCGGGGAGCTGTTTTTT
TRBV28,NA,TRBJ2-7,NA,CASSFPGGAYEQYF,TGTGCCAGCAGTTTCCCAGGCGGCGCCTACGAGCAGTACTTC
TRBV4-3,once,TRBJ2-3,NA,CASSQVGSSSTDTQYF,TGCGCCAGCAGCCAAGTGGGCAGCTCTAGCACAGATACGCAGTATTTT
TRBV5-1,NA,TRBJ2-7,TRBD1,CASSGVGQSYEQYF,TGCGCCAGCAGCGGGGTGGGACAGTCCTACGAGCAGTACTTC
TRBV5-1,NA,TRBJ2-3,TRBD1,CASSLATGGNSDTQYF,TGCGCCAGCAGCTTGGCCACAGGGGGCAACTCAGATACGCAGTATTTT